The 5 T cell receptor beta chains listed next were all sequenced from one sample in a study of T-cell reconstitution after alpha-beta-depleted transplantation in children. Unique molecular identifiers were incorporated during preparation of the TCRbeta library. TCRdb re-called the PCR reads through MiXCR, storing one row per CDR3 protein. This table has fewer than 550,000 distinct CDR3 sequences, around 15% appearing once. Here the sequenced sample was PBMCs, mostly from graft donor cells, taken 360 days after TCRalphabeta/CD19-depleted stem cell transplant. The receptors were gathered from a boy less than two years old who had a stem cell transplant for Wiskott-Aldrich syndrome, so the T cells may come from the graft donor.

The table lists this clonotype with a few counts. The chain uses TRBV24-1 and TRBJ2-5; 11 positions agree with TRBD2. Trimming at V came to 11 bases and at J to 5 bases, leaving 6 bases not matched to a gene. This CDR3 comprises 13 residues. CDR1 and CDR2 (germline): KGHDR, SFDVKD. CDR3 nucleotides: TGTGCCATCGGAGGGACTAGCGGCGAGACCCAGTACTTC. Translation: CAIGGTSGETQYF.

This clonotype showed up many times. This chain links TRBV7-9 with TRBJ2-1, with 7 bases fitting TRBD2. Germline values: CDR1 SEHNR, CDR2 FQNEAQ (reference sequence). The ends lost 3 bases at V and 15 bases at J; junction bases unmatched: 5. The CDR3 totals 11 residues. CDR3 nucleotides: TGTGCCAGCAGCTTTAGCGGGCTCAGGTTCTTC. This sequence encodes CASSFSGLRFF.

The chain joins TRBV29-1 to TRBJ2-2; 12 bases are a match to TRBD1. The germline gives CDR1 SQVTM, CDR2 ANQGSEA. The CDR3 is made up of 16 amino acids. The trim removed 6 bases at V and 3 bases at J, leaving 8 bases unmatched. The CDR3 loop is CSVGGQGALYTGELFF. CDR3 nucleotide sequence: TGCAGCGTAGGGGGACAGGGGGCCTTGTACACCGGGGAGCTGTTTTTT.

The chain recombines TRBV28 with TRBJ2-7, with no clear D. The CDR3 consists of 14 residues. V was cut by 5 bases and J by 5 bases, with 16 bases left in between. Germline V gene lookup returns CDR1 MDHEN and CDR2 SYDVKM. The chain's CDR3 is CASSPTGPRDEQYF. The CDR3 coding sequence is TGTGCCAGCAGTCCCACCGGGCCCCGGGACGAGCAGTACTTC.

The rearrangement joins TRBV29-1 to TRBJ2-1; TRBD1 matches at 10 bases. This CDR3 region has 14 residues. Germline V gives CDR1 SQVTM, CDR2 ANQGSEA. V gave up 4 bases and J gave up 3 bases; unmatched junction bases: 3. The CDR3 DNA reads TGCAGCGTTGTTCGGGACAGGGGCTACAATGAGCAGTTCTTC. Its protein is CSVVRDRGYNEQFF.